The TCR beta chain described here comes from a study of tumor and adjacent non-tumor tissue in lung cancer listed by TCRdb under 2018. Background for the entire study: Patients with adenocarcinoma (approximately twelve), squamous cell carcinoma (2) and small cell lung cancer (1) were included in the cohort. Ages among the roughly 15 patients ranged from about 31 to 76 years, there were around ten men and 5 women, and disease was at TNM stage I to III. A total of roughly 120,000,000 productive TCRbeta reads were generated by sequencing, corresponding to an average of approximately 4.3 million reads per sample. Bulk TCRbeta repertoires were compared between lung tumor tissue and matched distant non-tumor lung tissue obtained from around 14 lung cancer patients. Under 35 paired specimens, one tumor and one normal lung sample per patient, were profiled by TCRbeta CDR3 sequencing.

Summary of the overall study and its limitations: Peripheral blood was not sequenced, so blood TCRbeta repertoires in these lung cancer patients were not examined. The cohort had only about 16 patients, and the authors noted that larger samples and more detailed clinical data are needed. In normal lung, the top 100 clones accounted for a significantly larger cumulative share of the repertoire than in tumor tissue. Tumor tissue showed significantly higher TCR diversity (inverse Simpson) than normal lung tissue, at 431.37 vs 166.20 (P = 0.0075, Mann-Whitney U test). Neither the sequencing platform nor unique molecular identifiers are named or mentioned anywhere in the methods. Younger patients had significantly higher TCR diversity, and higher tumor TCR diversity was associated with shorter overall and disease-free survival.

Bulk unsorted tissue served as the source for RNA extraction, and RNA quality was assessed using a NanoDrop ND-1000 and an Agilent 2100. The normal lung samples consisted of distant non-tumor tissue collected more than 3 cm from the tumor edge. The donors were newly diagnosed lung cancer patients admitted for thoracic surgery in China from August to November 2014 who had not received prior chemotherapy. Patients with previous radiotherapy or chemotherapy, or with another concurrent cancer, were excluded from the study. Surgical tissue pieces of about 1-2.2 cm3 were preserved in RNAlater solution and stored at -80 °C until use. Remarks on this clonotype: Which antigen it targets is not known. With a much larger clone just one base away, this may be a read error.

The method behind the library was multiplex PCR. Sequencing relied on an Illumina HiSeq 2500. TCRbeta libraries were constructed through three rounds of nested PCR with primers (Table S4) according to protocols modified from ARM-PCR. PCR products of 200-500 bp were gel-excised and purified with the QIAquick gel extraction kit before sequencing. Per the source publication's procedure: Reads were cleaned with Trimmomatic, merged with FLASH into complete CDR3 sequences, and assigned to V(D)J germline segments with MiTCR. Clonal diversity was computed as the inverse Simpson's index with VDJtools. In-frame sequences lacking a premature stop codon were counted as productive reads. TCRdb itself trimmed the public reads at Q25 with fastp, ran MiXCR and retained productive beta chains. Every distinct CDR3 protein forms one entry, paired with its most common genes and DNA. For this entry, the V and J calls and clone size follow TCRdb and not the study's own pipeline. The sample includes 55,000 to 65,000 distinct CDR3 sequences, with roughly 60% observed a single time. In total, the top ten clones hold about 32% of the sample.

The TCR comes from a man between 65 and 85 years old with non-small cell lung cancer. The sample comprised distant non-tumor lung tissue.

Here the CDR3 is given as CASSLRWRTNEQFF. At the DNA level, the sequence is TGTGCCAGCAGCTTACGGTGGCGAACTAATGAGCAGTTCTTC. The rearrangement joined TRBV7-2 to TRBJ2-1; too little of a D gene remains to name it. V is cut by 2 bases and J by 7 bases, and the space between the germline ends is 12 bases. The CDR3 numbers 14 residues from cysteine through phenylalanine. This entry keeps only the CDR3 DNA: 42 bases, framed from base 1. CDR1 and CDR2 are read off the germline V gene as SGHTA and FQGNSA.